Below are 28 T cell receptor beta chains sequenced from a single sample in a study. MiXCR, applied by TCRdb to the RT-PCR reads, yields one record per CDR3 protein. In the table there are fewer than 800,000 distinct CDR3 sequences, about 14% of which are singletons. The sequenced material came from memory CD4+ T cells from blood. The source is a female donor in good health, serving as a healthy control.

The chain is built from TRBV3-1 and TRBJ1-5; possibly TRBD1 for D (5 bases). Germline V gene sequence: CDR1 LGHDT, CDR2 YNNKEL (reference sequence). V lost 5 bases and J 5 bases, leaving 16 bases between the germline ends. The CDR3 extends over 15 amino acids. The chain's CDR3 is CASSINQGRDQPQHF. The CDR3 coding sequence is TGTGCCAGCAGCATAAATCAGGGTAGAGATCAGCCCCAGCATTTT.

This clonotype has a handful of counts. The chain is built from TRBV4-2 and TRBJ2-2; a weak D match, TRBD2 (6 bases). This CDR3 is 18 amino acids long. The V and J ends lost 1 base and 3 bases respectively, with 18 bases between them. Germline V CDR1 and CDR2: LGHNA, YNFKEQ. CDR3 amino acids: CASSQAAMMTGDTGELFF. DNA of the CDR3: TGTGCCAGCAGCCAAGCAGCGATGATGACGGGAGACACCGGGGAGCTGTTTTTT.

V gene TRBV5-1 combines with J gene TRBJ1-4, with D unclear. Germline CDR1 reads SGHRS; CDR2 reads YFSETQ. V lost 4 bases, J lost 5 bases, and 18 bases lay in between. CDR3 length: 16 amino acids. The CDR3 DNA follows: TGCGCCAGCAGCCTGGCCCTTTCGCCCGAAAATGAAAAACTGTTTTTT. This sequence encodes CASSLALSPENEKLFF. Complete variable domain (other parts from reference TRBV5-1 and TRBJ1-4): KAGVTQTPRYLIKTRGQQVTLSCSPISGHRSVSWYQQTPGQGLQFLFEYFSETQRNKGNFPGRFSGRQFSNSRSEMNVSTLELGDSALYLCASSLALSPENEKLFFGSGTQLSVL.

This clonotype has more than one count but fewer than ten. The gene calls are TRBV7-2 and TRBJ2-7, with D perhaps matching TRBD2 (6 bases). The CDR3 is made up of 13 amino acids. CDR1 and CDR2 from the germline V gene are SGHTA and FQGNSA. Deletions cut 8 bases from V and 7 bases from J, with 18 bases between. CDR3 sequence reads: CASARAAGWEQYF. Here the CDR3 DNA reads TGTGCCAGCGCCCGAGCCGCGGGGTGGGAGCAGTACTTC.

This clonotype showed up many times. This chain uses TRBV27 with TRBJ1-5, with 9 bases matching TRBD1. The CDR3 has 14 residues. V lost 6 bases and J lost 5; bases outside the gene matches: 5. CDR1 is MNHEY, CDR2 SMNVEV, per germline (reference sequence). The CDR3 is CASSPGTGYQPQHF. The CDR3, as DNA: TGTGCCAGCAGCCCCGGGACAGGGTATCAGCCCCAGCATTTT.

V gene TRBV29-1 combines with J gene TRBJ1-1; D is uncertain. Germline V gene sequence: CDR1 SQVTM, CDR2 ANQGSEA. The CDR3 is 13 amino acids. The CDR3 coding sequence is TGCGCTCTTGCACTGGGGAGTGACACTGAAGCTTTCTTT. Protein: CALALGSDTEAFF.

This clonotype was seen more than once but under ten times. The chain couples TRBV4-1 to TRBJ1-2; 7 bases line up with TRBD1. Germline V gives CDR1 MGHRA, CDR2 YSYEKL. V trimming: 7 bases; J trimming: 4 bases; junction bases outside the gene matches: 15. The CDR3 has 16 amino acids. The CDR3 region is CASTKGPGQAFYGYTF. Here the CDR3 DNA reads TGCGCCAGCACCAAAGGCCCCGGACAGGCCTTCTATGGCTACACCTTC.

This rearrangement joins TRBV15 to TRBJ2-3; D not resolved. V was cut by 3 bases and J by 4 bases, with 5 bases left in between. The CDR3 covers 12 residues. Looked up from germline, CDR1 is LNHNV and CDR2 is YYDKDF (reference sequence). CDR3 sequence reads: CATSSLADTQYF. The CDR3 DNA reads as TGTGCCACCAGCAGCCTAGCAGATACGCAGTATTTT.

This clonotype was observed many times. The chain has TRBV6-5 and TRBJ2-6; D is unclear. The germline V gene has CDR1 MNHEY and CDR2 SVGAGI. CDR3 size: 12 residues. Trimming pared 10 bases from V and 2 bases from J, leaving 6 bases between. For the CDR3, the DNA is TGTGCCACTATAACTGGGGCCAACGTCCTGACTTTC. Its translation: CATITGANVLTF.

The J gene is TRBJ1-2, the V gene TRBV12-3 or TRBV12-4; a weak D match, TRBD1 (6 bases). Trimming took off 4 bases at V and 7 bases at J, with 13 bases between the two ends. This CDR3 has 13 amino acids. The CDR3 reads CASSSQGEGGYTF. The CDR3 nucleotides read TGTGCCAGCAGTTCACAGGGTGAAGGTGGCTACACCTTC.

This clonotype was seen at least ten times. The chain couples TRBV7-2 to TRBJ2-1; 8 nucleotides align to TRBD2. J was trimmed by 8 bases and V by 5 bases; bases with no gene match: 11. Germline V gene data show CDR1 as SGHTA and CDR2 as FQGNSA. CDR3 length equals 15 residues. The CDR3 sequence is CASSPGLVGGDEQFF. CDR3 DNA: TGTGCCAGCAGCCCGGGACTAGTGGGGGGGGATGAGCAGTTCTTC.

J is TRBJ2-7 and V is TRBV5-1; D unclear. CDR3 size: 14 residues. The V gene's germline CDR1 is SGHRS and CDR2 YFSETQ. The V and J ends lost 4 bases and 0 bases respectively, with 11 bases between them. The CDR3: CASSPNIYSYEQYF. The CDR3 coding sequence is TGCGCCAGCAGCCCCAACATATACTCCTACGAGCAGTACTTC.

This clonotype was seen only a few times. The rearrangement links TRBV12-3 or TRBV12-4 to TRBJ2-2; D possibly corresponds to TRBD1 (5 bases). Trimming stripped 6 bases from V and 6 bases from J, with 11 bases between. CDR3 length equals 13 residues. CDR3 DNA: TGTGCCAGCAGAATTCAGGGATCCGGGGAGCTGTTTTTT. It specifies CASRIQGSGELFF.

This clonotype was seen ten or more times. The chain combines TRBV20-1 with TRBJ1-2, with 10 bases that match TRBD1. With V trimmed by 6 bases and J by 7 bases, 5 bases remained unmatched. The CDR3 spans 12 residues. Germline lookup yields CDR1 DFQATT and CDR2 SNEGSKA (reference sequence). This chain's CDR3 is CSAGQGQSGYTF. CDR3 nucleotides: TGCAGTGCGGGACAGGGGCAATCTGGCTACACCTTC.

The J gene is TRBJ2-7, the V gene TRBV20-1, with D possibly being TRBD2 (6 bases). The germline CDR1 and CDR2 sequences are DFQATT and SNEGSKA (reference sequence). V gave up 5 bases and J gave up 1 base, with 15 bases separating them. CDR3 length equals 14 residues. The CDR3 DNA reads TGCAGTGCTCCAGGAGGGCCACCTTCCTACGAGCAGTACTTC. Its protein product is CSAPGGPPSYEQYF.

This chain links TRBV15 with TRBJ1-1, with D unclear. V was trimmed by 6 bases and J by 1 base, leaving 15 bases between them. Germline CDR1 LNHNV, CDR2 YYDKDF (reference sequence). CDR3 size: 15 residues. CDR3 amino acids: CATRERLSGNTEAFF. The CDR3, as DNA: TGTGCCACCAGGGAGCGTTTAAGTGGGAACACTGAAGCTTTCTTT.

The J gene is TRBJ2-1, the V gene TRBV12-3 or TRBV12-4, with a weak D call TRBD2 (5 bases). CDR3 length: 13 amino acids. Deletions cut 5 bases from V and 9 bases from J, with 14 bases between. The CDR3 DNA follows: TGTGCCAGCAGTATCTCCCTCCGGGGTGAGCAGTTCTTC. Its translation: CASSISLRGEQFF.

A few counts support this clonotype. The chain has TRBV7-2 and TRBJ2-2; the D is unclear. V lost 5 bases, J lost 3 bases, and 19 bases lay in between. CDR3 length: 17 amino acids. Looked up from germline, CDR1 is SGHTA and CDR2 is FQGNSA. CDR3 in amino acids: CASSLYGPNYYTGELFF. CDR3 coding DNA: TGTGCCAGCAGCCTTTATGGGCCAAATTATTACACCGGGGAGCTGTTTTTT.

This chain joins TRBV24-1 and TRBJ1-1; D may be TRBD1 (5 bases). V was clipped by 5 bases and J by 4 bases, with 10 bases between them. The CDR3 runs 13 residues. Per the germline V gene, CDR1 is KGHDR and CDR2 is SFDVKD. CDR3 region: CATSGPGPTEAFF. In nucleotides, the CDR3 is TGTGCCACCAGTGGACCGGGGCCCACTGAAGCTTTCTTT.

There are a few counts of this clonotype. The CDR3 region is CASSGSGTGWAETQYF. The DNA of the CDR3 is TGTGCCAGCAGCGGCTCCGGGACAGGGTGGGCAGAGACCCAGTACTTC. J is TRBJ2-5 and V is TRBV7-6, with 9 bases that match TRBD1. V was clipped by 5 bases and J by 4 bases; unmatched bases: 11. Germline values: CDR1 SGHVS, CDR2 FNYEAQ. The CDR3 has 16 amino acids.

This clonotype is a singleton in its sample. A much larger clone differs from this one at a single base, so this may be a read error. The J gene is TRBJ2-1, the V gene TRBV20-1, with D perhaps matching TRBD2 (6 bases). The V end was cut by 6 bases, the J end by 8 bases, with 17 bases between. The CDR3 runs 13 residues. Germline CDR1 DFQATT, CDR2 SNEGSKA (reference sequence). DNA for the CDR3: TGCAGTGCGATTCCTAGTGGGAGGTATGAGCAGTTCTTC. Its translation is CSAIPSGRYEQFF.

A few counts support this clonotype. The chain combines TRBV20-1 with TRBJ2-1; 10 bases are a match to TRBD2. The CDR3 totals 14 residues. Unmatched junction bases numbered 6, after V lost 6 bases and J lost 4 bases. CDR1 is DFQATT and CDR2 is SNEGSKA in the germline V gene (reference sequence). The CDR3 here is CSAASSGRYNEQFF. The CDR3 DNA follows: TGCAGTGCGGCTTCTAGCGGGAGATACAATGAGCAGTTCTTC.

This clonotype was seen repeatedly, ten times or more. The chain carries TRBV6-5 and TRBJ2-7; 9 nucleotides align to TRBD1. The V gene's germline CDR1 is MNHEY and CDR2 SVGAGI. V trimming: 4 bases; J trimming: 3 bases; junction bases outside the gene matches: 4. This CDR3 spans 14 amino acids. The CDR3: CASSFRQGVYEQYF. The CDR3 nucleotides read TGTGCCAGCAGTTTTAGACAGGGGGTCTACGAGCAGTACTTC.

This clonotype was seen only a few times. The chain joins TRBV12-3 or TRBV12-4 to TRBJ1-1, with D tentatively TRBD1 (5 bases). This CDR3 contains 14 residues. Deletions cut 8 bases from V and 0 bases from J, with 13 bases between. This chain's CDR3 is CASDLGGMNTEAFF. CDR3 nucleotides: TGTGCCAGCGACCTTGGGGGAATGAACACTGAAGCTTTCTTT.

The CDR3 loop is CASSTAALGITDTQYF. CDR3 DNA: TGCGCCAGCAGCACCGCGGCGCTGGGAATCACAGATACGCAGTATTTT. The chain links TRBV5-1 to TRBJ2-3; no clear D. The CDR3 runs 16 residues. The V and J ends lost 4 bases and 2 bases respectively, with 17 bases between them. Germline CDR1 is SGHRS and CDR2 is YFSETQ.

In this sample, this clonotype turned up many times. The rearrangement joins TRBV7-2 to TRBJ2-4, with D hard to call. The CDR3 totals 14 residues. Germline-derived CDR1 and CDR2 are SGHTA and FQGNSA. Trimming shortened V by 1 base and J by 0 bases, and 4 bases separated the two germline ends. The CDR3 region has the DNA TGTGCCAGCAGCTTAGGGGCAGCCAAAAACATTCAGTACTTC. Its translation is CASSLGAAKNIQYF.

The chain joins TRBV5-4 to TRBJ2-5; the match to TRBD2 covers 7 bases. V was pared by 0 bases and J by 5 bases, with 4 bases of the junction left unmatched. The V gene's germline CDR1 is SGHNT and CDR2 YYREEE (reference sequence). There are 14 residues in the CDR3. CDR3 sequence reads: CASSLAGAGETQYF. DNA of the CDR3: TGTGCCAGCAGCTTGGCAGGAGCGGGGGAGACCCAGTACTTC.

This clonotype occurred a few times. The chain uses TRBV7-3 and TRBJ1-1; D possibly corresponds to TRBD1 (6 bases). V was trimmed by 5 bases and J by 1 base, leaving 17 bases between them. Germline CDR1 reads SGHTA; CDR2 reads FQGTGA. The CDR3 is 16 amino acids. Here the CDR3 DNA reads TGTGCCAGCAGCCCGTCCTCGGGGGCAGGGAACACTGAAGCTTTCTTT. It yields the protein CASSPSSGAGNTEAFF.